These T cell receptor beta chains were read from a single sample in a study of post-analysis software for immune sequencing data. TCRdb re-called the PCR reads with MiXCR, one entry per CDR3 protein. Of about half a million distinct CDR3 sequences listed, roughly 45% were seen once; the top ten hold roughly an eighth. Sequenced input: blood. Receptors originate from a girl between 10 and 17 years old with multiple sclerosis. Each CDR3 is given with its conserved first and last residue. A D gene is named only where the DNA matches it firmly. Size values are once, few and many counts, or a class for expanded clones, and some rows have none.

D gene,J gene,clone size,V gene,CDR3 DNA,CDR3 protein
TRBD2,TRBJ2-5,NA,TRBV12-3/TRBV12-4,TGTGCCAGCAGTTTGGTCCTAGCGGGGGGGCCGGGGGAGACCCAGTACTTC,CASSLVLAGGPGETQYF
TRBD1,TRBJ1-2,once,TRBV4-1,TGCGCCAGCAGCCAAGGCGGGACAGGCGGCTATGGCTACACCTTC,CASSQGGTGGYGYTF
NA,TRBJ2-3,NA,TRBV3-1,TGTGCCAGCAGCCAAGGTGTCATTGATACGCAGTATTTT,CASSQGVIDTQYF
NA,TRBJ2-3,few,TRBV9,TGTGCCAGCAGCGTATGGGCGAGGGGAGATACGCAGTATTTT,CASSVWARGDTQYF
TRBD2,TRBJ2-4,NA,TRBV28,TGTGCCAGCAGACCCCCGGCTAGCGGGATAAACATTCAGTACTTC,CASRPPASGINIQYF
NA,TRBJ2-3,NA,TRBV7-2,TGTGCCAGCAGCTTTGACAGGACTAGCACAGATACGCAGTATTTT,CASSFDRTSTDTQYF
NA,TRBJ2-1,NA,TRBV29-1,TGCAGCGTTGAAGATCTTAACACCGAAATAAACAATGAGCAGTTCTTC,CSVEDLNTEINNEQFF
NA,TRBJ1-3,NA,TRBV10-3,TGTGCCATCAAAGGCCAGACCTCTGGAAACACCATATATTTT,CAIKGQTSGNTIYF
NA,TRBJ2-5,few,TRBV18,TGTGCCAGCTCACCAGAATCGTCGACCCAGTACTTC,CASSPESSTQYF
TRBD1,TRBJ1-3,NA,TRBV20-1,TGCAGTGTCTTAGTAGGGACAGGGGTAAACACCATATATTTT,CSVLVGTGVNTIYF
NA,TRBJ2-1,few,TRBV29-1,TGCAGCGTTGCCGGGGGCCCTAGCTCCTACAATGAGCAGTTCTTC,CSVAGGPSSYNEQFF